Included here is one TCR beta chain sequence, with context. This clone was picked up one time. What antigen it recognizes has not been identified. No much larger clone is present one base from it, and per-base qualities are unavailable. The donors were healthy, HIV-negative adults who had no recently reported acute infections or vaccinations. Every donor was a Caucasian adult residing in Nashville, Tennessee, USA. CD4+ T cells were enriched by magnetic negative selection, after which naive cells were positively selected on CD45RA and the negative fraction was taken as the memory subset. Blood was collected by leukapheresis, and PBMCs were isolated by Ficoll-Histopaque density gradient centrifugation and then cryopreserved in liquid nitrogen vapor phase. Analytical flow cytometry was used to check the purity and quantity of each magnetically sorted T cell population. Each sorted fraction had its genomic DNA isolated and then quantified by UV absorbance on a Nanodrop 2000c.

This sample is drawn from a study of shared clonotypes between healthy human individuals (dated by TCRdb to the early 2020s). Concerning the study at large: Three men and a couple of women, aged 18 to 49 years, made up the cohort. Per donor, three plates each were used for CD4 naive and CD4 memory, two for CD8 naive, and one for CD8 memory. To estimate repertoire size and how much clonotype sharing occurs between individuals, the study deeply sequenced the blood TCR repertoires of 4 to 6 healthy adults. To increase sequencing depth and limit assay-specific biases, different laboratories used diverse techniques to prepare libraries and sequence TCR repertoires. Each donor's leukapheresis produced roughly between roughly 0.94 and 9.5 billion PBMCs. The study at large found these results: Compared with non-shared clonotypes, the clonotypes found in all four sorted-subset donors had higher generation probabilities. Because the study included a small number of donors, the genetic and exposure-history diversity represented was limited. Estimated clonotype richness was generally larger for naive than for memory subsets. Rarefaction of sorted-subset datasets indicated incomplete sequencing despite the large sequencing depth. About 5% of naive CD4, 3.5% of naive CD8, 2.3% of memory CD4, and 0.35% to 0.5% of memory CD8 clonotypes were shared across a few donors. Based on pairwise subsampling, the degree of clonotype sharing among donors was expected to be affected by sequencing depth. Sampling was restricted to blood, and TCR repertoires in tissue are likely to differ from TCR repertoires in blood.

TCR CDR3 regions were amplified from genomic DNA by multiplex PCR using the deep immunoSEQ assay. Extracted genomic DNA from each cell subset was spread evenly across all wells of several immunoSEQ 96-well plates, with each plate serving as a replicate. For sorted subsets, about 0.2 ug genomic DNA, equal to tens of thousands of T cell genomes, was loaded into each replicate PCR. The purified libraries were quantified using a Qubit 3.0 fluorometer, sized with a Bioanalyzer 2100, and then quantified again using the KAPA Library Quantification kit. Every immunoSEQ 96-well plate was sequenced on a separate single-read 150-cycle Illumina NextSeq 550 flow cell. The study's processing was this. Because the immunoSEQ output included only junctional sequences and no quality scores, the filtering could not be the same as the filtering used for full-length reads. To assign V/J genes and CDR3, sequences were annotated using PyIR, a Python wrapper for IgBLAST v1.9, with IMGT germline references. Reads with weak V/J assignments (E-value above 1e-6), missing CDR3, stop codons, out-of-frame junctions, or ambiguous translated residues were removed. V3J clonotypes were defined as sequences sharing an identical inferred V gene, J gene, and CDR3 amino acid sequence. Percentage overlap between repertoires was calculated by dividing the number of shared unique clonotypes by the size of the smaller repertoire. RTK rarefaction, the Chao1 estimator, and Recon v2.1 estimates of unobserved clonotypes were used to assess repertoire richness. Generation probabilities for all TCRbeta clonotypes obtained by the gDNA method from a handful of donors were computed using OLGA. TCRdb retrieved this table from immuneACCESS and kept in-frame rearrangements only. Not all clones are present; in checked studies, unresolved V genes account for under half, and no reason is known for the remainder. D and trimming were read from the DNA, whereas the V and J calls and clone size are those reported in that table. Recorded for this sample are some 2.3 million clones; just over 90% of them occurred a single time. Of the sample, about 0.37% falls within the top ten clones.

Trimming costs V 4 bases and J 2 bases, and their ends lie 7 bases apart. CDR1 and CDR2, looked up from the germline V gene (reference sequence), are SGHKS and YYEKEE. The CDR3 contains 13 residues, cysteine and phenylalanine counted. The sequence is cut down to CDR3 DNA, 39 bases in frame from base 1. The receptor was isolated from a young man in good health. Some clones in this sample may be carry-over from other donors' samples. The rearranged segments are TRBV5-5 and TRBJ2-4; no D gene can be assigned with confidence. The sequencing input was naive CD4+ T cells from PBMCs. This specimen's cell subset or site label, per the study, means: CD45RA+ positively selected. The CDR3 sequence is CASSASPKNIQYF. The sequenced DNA: TGTGCCAGCAGCGCATCCCCCAAAAACATTCAGTACTTC.